The T cell receptor beta chain under discussion was sequenced for a study of T cells in Graves' hyperthyroidism and ophthalmopathy. Amplification of TCR beta CDR3 regions used RNA as the template. Researchers ran a first-round RT-PCR on the TCR CDR3 using the HTBI primer set. From the multiplex PCR reads, TCRdb called clonotypes with MiXCR, one entry per CDR3 protein. The sample consists of hundreds of thousands of distinct CDR3 sequences, roughly 13% of them appearing once. The CDR3 loop spans 13 amino acids. The J segment lost 6 bases and the V segment lost 11 bases, leaving 7 bases of the junction unmatched. This clonotype has a count of ten or more.

Sequences were obtained from blood. This TCR was sampled from a woman in her twenties or thirties with Graves' hyperthyroidism that later progressed to Graves' ophthalmopathy. The rearrangement joins TRBV12-3 or TRBV12-4 to TRBJ2-7, with TRBD2 matching over 13 bases. CDR3 amino acids: CACRTSGRGEQYF. The CDR3 DNA reads TGTGCCTGCCGGACTAGCGGGAGAGGCGAGCAGTACTTC.